These 21 T cell receptor beta chains came from one sample sequenced in a study of long-term antiretroviral therapy in people with HIV. Samples were assayed with immunoSEQ v3.0 at survey level. Here immunoSEQ multiplex PCR was the method, and the copy in TCRdb shows in-frame clones only, minus some. The table has some 11,000 clones, 79% seen once; the top ten hold around a tenth. The sequencing used unsorted PBMCs, collected 0.8 years before starting antiretroviral therapy. The receptors derive from a woman aged 40 to 49 with HIV.

The CDR3 sequence is CASSTPGPGTGELFF. For the CDR3, the DNA is TGTGCCAGCAGTACACCGGGACCCGGAACCGGGGAGCTGTTTTTT. The V and J genes are TRBV28 and TRBJ2-2, with D perhaps given as TRBD1 or TRBD2 (5 bases each). The CDR3 loop spans 15 amino acids. V shed 5 bases and J shed 5 bases, with 15 bases lying between them. CDR1 and CDR2 from the germline V gene are MDHEN and SYDVKM.

This clone was seen only once. The V call is TRBV27, the J call TRBJ2-3, with 9 nucleotides matching TRBD2. Trimming took 5 bases from V and 4 from J; bases not matched to a gene: 10. This CDR3 comprises 16 residues. Germline V gene data show CDR1 as MNHEY and CDR2 as SMNVEV (reference sequence). This CDR3 reads CASSPRSGRYSDTQYF. DNA for the CDR3: TGTGCCAGCAGTCCCCGCAGCGGGAGGTATTCAGATACGCAGTATTTT.

The chain links TRBV7-9 to TRBJ2-2; TRBD2 is a possible D gene (5 bases). The CDR3 length is 14 residues. Germline V lookup: CDR1 SEHNR, CDR2 FQNEAQ (reference sequence). The V end lost 1 base, the J end lost 9 bases, and 12 bases lay between the germline ends. The CDR3 DNA sequence: TGTGCCAGCAGCTTAGGGAGGAACCCCAGGGAGCTGTTTTTT. Amino acid sequence: CASSLGRNPRELFF.

Of note for this clone: This sample includes further DNA sequences coding for the same CDR3. This chain joins TRBV28 and TRBJ1-2; 9 bases align to TRBD1. Germline values: CDR1 MDHEN, CDR2 SYDVKM. Unmatched junction bases numbered 7, after V lost 5 bases and J lost 3 bases. The CDR3 extends over 15 amino acids. This CDR3 reads CASSLRDRADYGYTF. The DNA of the CDR3 is TGTGCCAGCAGTCTACGGGACAGGGCGGACTATGGCTACACCTTC.

The CDR3 region has the DNA TGTGCCAGCAGCTCCCTTCGGACTAGCGGGAGTGGGACAGATACGCAGTATTTT. Encoded protein: CASSSLRTSGSGTDTQYF. The rearrangement joins TRBV7-8 to TRBJ2-3; 13 nucleotides line up with TRBD2. The CDR3 runs to 18 residues. V shed 4 bases, J shed 3 bases, and the junction held 10 bases outside the gene matches. From germline, CDR1 is SGHVS and CDR2 FQNEAQ.

The chain couples TRBV5-4 to TRBJ2-1; 8 nucleotides line up with TRBD2. From germline, CDR1 is SGHNT and CDR2 YYREEE (reference sequence). The length of the CDR3 is 19 residues. V lost 4 bases, J lost 0 bases, and 15 bases stayed unmatched. CDR3 residues: CASSPGGPLDLSSYNEQFF. Here the CDR3 DNA reads TGTGCCAGCAGCCCGGGAGGGCCCCTTGATTTAAGCTCCTACAATGAGCAGTTCTTC.

The chain links TRBV18 to TRBJ1-5; 10 bases fit TRBD1. V was clipped by 3 bases and J by 5 bases; unmatched bases: 1. CDR3 length: 14 amino acids. Germline CDR1 KGHSH, CDR2 LQKENI. Here the CDR3 DNA reads TGTGCCAGCTCACCTGGGACAGGGGATCAGCCCCAGCATTTT. Its translation: CASSPGTGDQPQHF.

This rearrangement joins TRBV7-5 to TRBJ2-5. TRBV7-5 is tagged as a pseudogene. The CDR3 sequence is 11 residues long. The CDR3 sequence is CASSLRKTQYF. The CDR3 DNA sequence: TGTGCCAGCAGCTTAAGGAAGACCCAGTACTTC.

The chain uses TRBV27 and TRBJ2-7; TRBD1 matches at 7 bases. The junction had 4 bases not matched to a gene; V was cut back by 5 bases and J by 0 bases. The CDR3 runs 14 residues. CDR1 MNHEY and CDR2 SMNVEV come from the germline V gene (reference sequence). Here the CDR3 reads CASSPTGSSYEQYF. CDR3 DNA: TGTGCCAGCAGTCCGACAGGGAGCTCCTACGAGCAGTACTTC.

This clone has a handful of counts. The CDR3 loop is CASAGLAGTNTGELFF. DNA for the CDR3: TGTGCCAGCGCGGGACTAGCGGGGACCAACACCGGGGAGCTGTTTTTT. This chain links TRBV27 with TRBJ2-2, with 13 nucleotides matching TRBD2. The CDR3 covers 16 residues. CDR1 is MNHEY and CDR2 is SMNVEV in the germline V gene (reference sequence). V shed 8 bases, J shed 2 bases, and the junction held 5 bases outside the gene matches.

This clone is labeled medium-sized. The V and J genes are TRBV2 and TRBJ2-1; 10 bases are a match to TRBD2. Germline CDR1 is SNHLY and CDR2 is FYNNEI. The CDR3 consists of 16 residues. V dropped 5 bases and J dropped 2; count of bases not matched to a gene: 6. The CDR3 protein is CASSFVLAGAYNEQFF. The CDR3 DNA follows: TGTGCCAGCAGTTTCGTGCTAGCGGGAGCCTACAATGAGCAGTTCTTC.

The chain combines TRBV10-3 with TRBJ2-6; D is perhaps TRBD1 (6 bases). CDR1 and CDR2 (germline): ENHRY, SYGVKD. The CDR3 extends over 19 amino acids. Trimming removed 3 bases from V and 1 base from J, with 19 bases in between. The CDR3 reads CAISEKGPGVDSGANVLTF. The CDR3 DNA is TGTGCCATCAGTGAAAAGGGGCCAGGGGTCGATTCTGGGGCCAACGTCCTGACTTTC.

The chain couples TRBV29-1 to TRBJ2-5; tentatively, D is TRBD1 or TRBD2 (5 bases each). CDR1 SQVTM and CDR2 ANQGSEA come from the germline V gene. The CDR3 extends over 13 amino acids. V lost 3 bases and J 4 bases, leaving 12 bases between the germline ends. DNA of the CDR3: TGCAGCGTTGACAGGGTAGGGAGAGAGACCCAGTACTTC. Residues: CSVDRVGRETQYF.

The chain recombines TRBV7-9 with TRBJ1-4; no firm D call. Per germline, CDR1 SEHNR and CDR2 FQNEAQ (reference sequence). Deletions cut 0 bases from V and 0 bases from J, with 8 bases between. The CDR3 has 16 amino acids. CDR3 region: CASSLAATTTNEKLFF. CDR3 in DNA: TGTGCCAGCAGCTTAGCGGCAACCACAACTAATGAAAAACTGTTTTTT.

This clone was seen a few times. The genes are TRBV7-7 and TRBJ1-4; TRBD1 might be the D (5 bases). Germline V gene sequence: CDR1 SSHAT, CDR2 FNYEAQ (reference sequence). CDR3 length: 14 residues. V lost 5 bases and J lost 5, with 12 bases in between. CDR3 protein: CASSRLGRNEKLFF. The CDR3 DNA sequence: TGTGCCAGCAGCCGATTGGGACGGAATGAAAAACTGTTTTTT.

The chain uses TRBV20-1 and TRBJ1-2, with D maybe TRBD1 (5 bases). The CDR3 loop spans 10 amino acids. Germline V lookup: CDR1 DFQATT, CDR2 SNEGSKA (reference sequence). Trimming left V 7 bases short and J 6 bases short, with 9 bases between. DNA for the CDR3: TGCAGTGGGGGGACCGATGGCTACACCTTC. The encoded protein is CSGGTDGYTF.

This clone occurred a few times. The chain joins TRBV4-3 to TRBJ2-7, with a tentative D call TRBD1 (5 bases). This CDR3 has 16 residues. Trimming stripped 0 bases from V and 2 bases from J, with 14 bases between. Germline V gene sequence: CDR1 LGHNA, CDR2 YSLEER. The CDR3 loop is CASSQEMGLPPYEQYF. The CDR3 coding sequence is TGCGCCAGCAGCCAAGAGATGGGGCTACCACCCTACGAGCAGTACTTC.

The chain combines TRBV11-2 with TRBJ2-2, with D hard to call. Trimming pared 0 bases from V and 6 bases from J, leaving 5 bases between. Germline loops: CDR1 SGHAT, CDR2 FQNNGV. The CDR3 is 13 residues long. CDR3 in DNA: TGTGCCAGCAGCTTAGAGGGCTCCGGGGAGCTGTTTTTT. Translating gives CASSLEGSGELFF.

The gene calls are TRBV10-2 and TRBJ1-3, with unresolved D. V lost 3 bases, J lost 5 bases, and 17 bases lay in between. This CDR3 contains 16 residues. The germline V gene has CDR1 WSHSY and CDR2 SAAADI. The chain's CDR3 is CASSDNRGMGRNTIYF. The CDR3, as DNA: TGCGCCAGCAGTGATAACCGAGGGATGGGAAGAAACACCATATATTTT.

This clone was detected once. The chain recombines TRBV9 with TRBJ2-2, with 7 bases lining up with TRBD1. The germline gives CDR1 SGDLS, CDR2 YYNGEE. The CDR3 runs 17 residues. Trimming took 0 bases from V and 4 from J; bases not matched to a gene: 9. CDR3 residues: CASSVVLGTVSTGELFF. The CDR3 region has the DNA TGTGCCAGCAGCGTAGTCCTCGGGACAGTATCCACCGGGGAGCTGTTTTTT.

The chain has TRBV9 and TRBJ1-1; 7 positions agree with TRBD1. Germline V gives CDR1 SGDLS, CDR2 YYNGEE. There are 13 residues in the CDR3. V was clipped by 4 bases and J by 11 bases; unmatched bases: 11. DNA for the CDR3: TGTGCCAGCAGCCTCCACGGAGGGGGCGTCGCTTTCTTT. This sequence encodes CASSLHGGGVAFF.